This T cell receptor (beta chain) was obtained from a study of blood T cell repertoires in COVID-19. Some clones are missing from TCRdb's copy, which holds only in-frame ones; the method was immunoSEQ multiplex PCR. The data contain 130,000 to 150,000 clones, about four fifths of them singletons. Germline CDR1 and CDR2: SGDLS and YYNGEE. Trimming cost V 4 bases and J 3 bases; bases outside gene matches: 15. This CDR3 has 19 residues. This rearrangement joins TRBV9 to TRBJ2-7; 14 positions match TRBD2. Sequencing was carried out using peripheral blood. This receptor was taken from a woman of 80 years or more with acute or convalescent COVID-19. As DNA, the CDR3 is TGTGCCAGCAGCCGATTTTCCGGGACTAGCGGGGGCCCCGGCTACGAGCAGTACTTC. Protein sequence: CASSRFSGTSGGPGYEQYF.